Following are 26 T cell receptor beta chains from one sample sequenced in a study of OX40 agonist ivuxolimab in advanced cancers. To prepare the library, the immunoSEQ multiplex PCR assay was applied. TCRdb limited this immuneACCESS table to in-frame rearrangements with V and J called. A share of clones is missing; checked studies link under half to unresolved V genes, and the rest is unexplained. In this sample the table shows about 78,000 clones, almost 95% of which occur a single time. Together, the top ten hold about 2.8% of the sample. Sequences were derived from CD4+ or CD8+ T cells sorted from blood, sampled in a trial of the OX40 agonist ivuxolimab. Receptors originate from an adult with an advanced solid tumor such as melanoma, head and neck, liver or kidney cancer.

The chain combines TRBV19 with TRBJ1-1; unclear D gene. There are 13 residues in the CDR3. V dropped 7 bases and J dropped 8 bases, with 17 bases sitting between them. Germline CDR1 and CDR2: LNHDA and SQIVND (reference sequence). CDR3 sequence reads: CASTPGLQLEAFF. In DNA form, the CDR3 reads TGTGCCAGTACCCCCGGGCTACAGCTAGAAGCTTTCTTT.

The chain combines TRBV10-3 with TRBJ2-5, with 7 bases aligning to TRBD1. Germline loops: CDR1 ENHRY, CDR2 SYGVKD. The junction had 2 bases not matched to a gene; V was cut back by 0 bases and J by 1 base. The CDR3 is 15 amino acids. DNA for the CDR3: TGTGCCATCAGTGAGTCGAAGGGGGCCCAAGAGACCCAGTACTTC. Its protein is CAISESKGAQETQYF.

The chain joins TRBV6-1 to TRBJ1-4; D unresolved. Trimming took off 4 bases at V and 12 bases at J, with 15 bases between the two ends. The CDR3 contains 13 residues. Germline CDR1 and CDR2: MNHNS and SASEGT. The CDR3 DNA reads TGTGCCAGCAGTGTGAGTGCGGGCGCGGAACTGTTTTTT. Residues: CASSVSAGAELFF.

The chain has TRBV6-1 and TRBJ2-1; D is ambiguous. The germline V gene encodes CDR1 MNHNS and CDR2 SASEGT. The CDR3 spans 15 residues. Trimming took off 7 bases at V and 8 bases at J, with 21 bases between the two ends. The CDR3 DNA reads TGTGCCAGCAATCCCCCGACGGCGGCATCCGATGAGCAGTTCTTC. This encodes CASNPPTAASDEQFF.

The chain carries TRBV7-8 and TRBJ1-5; D not certain. CDR3 length: 15 amino acids. From germline, CDR1 is SGHVS and CDR2 FQNEAQ. V was shortened by 0 bases and J by 6 bases, with 12 bases between the two germline ends. CDR3 DNA sequence: TGTGCCAGCAGCTTAGCATCAGGCCTCGGTCAGCCCCAGCATTTT. It translates to CASSLASGLGQPQHF.

J is TRBJ2-2 and V is TRBV20-1, with no clear D. V dropped 8 bases and J dropped 7 bases, with 11 bases sitting between them. Per the germline V gene, CDR1 is DFQATT and CDR2 is SNEGSKA (reference sequence). The length of the CDR3 is 11 residues. As DNA, the CDR3 is TGCAGTTTCCTATATGGCGGGGAGCTGTTTTTT. Amino acids: CSFLYGGELFF.

This clone was observed a single time. V is TRBV11-3 and J is TRBJ2-1; 11 nucleotides align to TRBD2. Trimming cost V 1 base and J 10 bases; bases outside gene matches: 6. The CDR3 consists of 15 residues. Germline CDR1 is SGHNT and CDR2 is YENEEA. The DNA of the CDR3 is TGTGCCAGCAGCTTAGCACCGGGACTAGCGGACGAGCAGTTCTTC. Protein sequence: CASSLAPGLADEQFF.

The chain couples TRBV11-2 to TRBJ2-2; the D is unclear. CDR3 size: 11 residues. CDR1 and CDR2 (germline): SGHAT, FQNNGV. V lost 7 bases and J 6 bases, leaving 6 bases between the germline ends. This chain's CDR3 is CASTVAGELFF. CDR3 in DNA: TGTGCCAGCACCGTGGCCGGGGAGCTGTTTTTT.

The chain links TRBV20-1 to TRBJ1-1; D unclear. The CDR3 spans 11 residues. The V gene's germline CDR1 is DFQATT and CDR2 SNEGSKA (reference sequence). With 4 bases removed from V and 3 bases from J, the gap between germline ends came to 6 bases. In nucleotides, the CDR3 is TGCAGTGCTACGGAGTACACTGAAGCTTTCTTT. Translation: CSATEYTEAFF.

CDR3 nucleotide sequence: TGTGCCAGCAGCCCGCCGGGACTGGCTAATGAAAAACTGTTTTTT. Its translation is CASSPPGLANEKLFF. The V and J genes are TRBV6-5 and TRBJ1-4; perhaps TRBD1 as D (5 bases). Germline V gives CDR1 MNHEY, CDR2 SVGAGI. V was cut by 6 bases and J by 3 bases, with 14 bases left in between. The length of the CDR3 is 15 residues.

This chain joins TRBV15 and TRBJ1-5; 8 bases line up with TRBD1. CDR3 length equals 15 residues. In germline, CDR1 is LNHNV, CDR2 YYDKDF (reference sequence). V dropped 1 base and J dropped 4; count of bases not matched to a gene: 3. CDR3 amino acids: CATSRGGQDNQPQHF. The DNA of the CDR3 is TGTGCCACCAGCAGAGGGGGACAGGATAATCAGCCCCAGCATTTT.

The chain recombines TRBV7-2 with TRBJ1-4, with D possibly matching TRBD1 (6 bases). CDR3 length: 15 amino acids. Germline-derived CDR1 and CDR2 are SGHTA and FQGNSA. Trimming took 5 bases from V and 2 from J, leaving 12 bases between them. CDR3 nucleotide sequence: TGTGCCAGCAGCCCAAGGGGACATACTAATGAAAAACTGTTTTTT. The encoded protein is CASSPRGHTNEKLFF.

The chain recombines TRBV2 with TRBJ1-2, with D possibly matching TRBD1 (5 bases). V lost 4 bases, J lost 8 bases, and 11 bases lay in between. In germline, CDR1 is SNHLY, CDR2 FYNNEI. The CDR3 is 12 residues long. The CDR3 region is CASSVREGGYTF. The CDR3 region has the DNA TGTGCCAGCAGTGTCAGGGAGGGAGGCTACACCTTC. The whole variable domain, filled in from reference TRBV2 and TRBJ1-2, reads EPEVTQTPSHQVTQMGQEVILRCVPISNHLYFYWYRQILGQKVEFLVSFYNNEISEKSEIFDDQFSVERPDGSNFTLKIRSTKLEDSAMYFCASSVREGGYTFGSGTRLTVV.

This CDR3 is CASTSSGREQFF. The CDR3 nucleotides are TGTGCCAGCACCTCTAGCGGGAGGGAGCAGTTCTTC. The chain couples TRBV28 to TRBJ2-1, with TRBD2 matching 11 bases. Germline-derived CDR1 and CDR2 are MDHEN and SYDVKM. This CDR3 comprises 12 residues. Unmatched junction bases numbered 3, after V lost 7 bases and J lost 10 bases. Full variable domain (missing parts from reference TRBV28 and TRBJ2-1): DVKVTQSSRYLVKRTGEKVFLECVQDMDHENMFWYRQDPGLGLRLIYFSYDVKMKEKGDIPEGYSVSREKKERFSLILESASTNQTSMYLCASTSSGREQFFGPGTRLTVL.

This clone was counted a single time. The chain couples TRBV5-1 to TRBJ2-1; 8 positions agree with TRBD1. Germline-derived CDR1 and CDR2 are SGHRS and YFSETQ. The CDR3 runs 16 residues. V dropped 0 bases and J dropped 7; count of bases not matched to a gene: 9. DNA for the CDR3: TGCGCCAGCAGCTTGGGATGGAGCGGACAGGGAAATGAGCAGTTCTTC. This encodes CASSLGWSGQGNEQFF.

The rearrangement joins TRBV18 to TRBJ2-5; 9 nucleotides agree with TRBD2. V shed 4 bases, J shed 4 bases, and the junction held 1 base outside the gene matches. Germline V gene data show CDR1 as KGHSH and CDR2 as LQKENI. The CDR3 sequence is 13 residues long. CDR3 protein: CASSQTSGETQYF. The CDR3 DNA reads TGTGCCAGCTCACAGACTAGCGGAGAGACCCAGTACTTC.

This chain links TRBV19 with TRBJ2-5; no firm D call. The V gene's germline CDR1 is LNHDA and CDR2 SQIVND (reference sequence). The ends were cut back, 2 bases at V and 1 base at J, with 8 bases in the middle. The CDR3 contains 14 residues. The CDR3 coding sequence is TGTGCCAGTAGTATAAGGGCAGGCCAAGAGACCCAGTACTTC. It specifies CASSIRAGQETQYF.

The chain couples TRBV28 to TRBJ1-2; a possible D gene is TRBD1 (6 bases). V lost 4 bases, J lost 6 bases, and 12 bases lay in between. CDR1 and CDR2 from the germline V gene are MDHEN and SYDVKM. The CDR3 extends over 13 amino acids. The CDR3 loop reads CASSWWTDDGYTF. The CDR3, as DNA: TGTGCCAGCAGTTGGTGGACAGATGATGGCTACACCTTC.

This clone has just a few counts. V and J are TRBV11-2 and TRBJ1-2, with a tentative D call TRBD1 (5 bases). This CDR3 has 15 residues. Germline V CDR1 and CDR2: SGHAT, FQNNGV. V dropped 1 base and J dropped 4 bases, with 13 bases sitting between them. The CDR3 DNA follows: TGTGCCAGCAGCTTAGCGGGGGACGGACTCTATGGCTACACCTTC. Its protein product is CASSLAGDGLYGYTF.

This chain uses TRBV14 with TRBJ1-1; D not certain. The CDR3 length is 13 residues. CDR1 is SGHDN, CDR2 FVKESK, per germline. Trimming cost V 4 bases and J 1 base, with 7 bases left between them. The CDR3 DNA reads as TGTGCCAGCAGCCTCTCGTCGAACACTGAAGCTTTCTTT. It yields the protein CASSLSSNTEAFF.

This clone was counted a single time. CDR3 in DNA: TGTGCCAGCAGTTTATTGGCTAGCGGGATGACCGGGGAGCTGTTTTTT. Translated: CASSLLASGMTGELFF. The chain joins TRBV27 to TRBJ2-2; 9 bases are a match to TRBD2. Germline V lookup: CDR1 MNHEY, CDR2 SMNVEV (reference sequence). Trimming cost V 1 base and J 5 bases; bases outside gene matches: 5. The CDR3 is made up of 16 amino acids.

This chain links TRBV9 with TRBJ2-5; the match to TRBD2 covers 8 bases. The V gene's germline CDR1 is SGDLS and CDR2 YYNGEE. V shed 4 bases and J 4 bases; nucleotides not matched to a gene: 6. The CDR3 consists of 14 residues. CDR3 sequence reads: CASSSGGAIETQYF. DNA for the CDR3: TGTGCCAGCAGCTCCGGGGGGGCGATAGAGACCCAGTACTTC.

DNA for the CDR3: TGTGCCAGCAGTGAAGCGGAGACAGGCCACTATGGCTACACCTTC. Protein product: CASSEAETGHYGYTF. The V and J genes are TRBV6-1 and TRBJ1-2, with D possibly matching TRBD1 (6 bases). Germline V gives CDR1 MNHNS, CDR2 SASEGT. Trimming cost V 0 bases and J 3 bases, with 11 bases left between them. The CDR3 is 15 amino acids.

For the CDR3, the DNA is TGTGCCAGCAGCGACACTGGGACAGGGGGTAATACTGAAGCTTTCTTT. It specifies CASSDTGTGGNTEAFF. The rearrangement uses TRBV6-6 and TRBJ1-1; TRBD1 matches at 11 bases. J gave up 5 bases and V 6 bases, and 11 bases lay outside the gene matches. The CDR3 totals 16 residues. Germline loops: CDR1 MNHNY, CDR2 SVGAGI (reference sequence).

The chain couples TRBV2 to TRBJ2-2; 11 bases are a match to TRBD2. CDR1 SNHLY and CDR2 FYNNEI come from the germline V gene. The ends lost 6 bases at V and 7 bases at J; junction bases unmatched: 7. The CDR3 is 15 amino acids. In DNA form, the CDR3 reads TGTGCCAGCAGCCCAACTAGCGGGAGACACGGGGAGCTGTTTTTT. Translated, it gives CASSPTSGRHGELFF.

As for this clone: Other DNA sequences in this sample translate to the same CDR3. The V call is TRBV5-1, the J call TRBJ1-1, with TRBD1 matching over 7 bases. Germline-derived CDR1 and CDR2 are SGHRS and YFSETQ. The CDR3 extends over 13 amino acids. J lost 0 bases, V lost 7 bases, and 3 bases had no gene match. CDR3 residues: CASGQGVNTEAFF. The DNA for the CDR3 is TGCGCCAGCGGTCAGGGGGTGAACACTGAAGCTTTCTTT.